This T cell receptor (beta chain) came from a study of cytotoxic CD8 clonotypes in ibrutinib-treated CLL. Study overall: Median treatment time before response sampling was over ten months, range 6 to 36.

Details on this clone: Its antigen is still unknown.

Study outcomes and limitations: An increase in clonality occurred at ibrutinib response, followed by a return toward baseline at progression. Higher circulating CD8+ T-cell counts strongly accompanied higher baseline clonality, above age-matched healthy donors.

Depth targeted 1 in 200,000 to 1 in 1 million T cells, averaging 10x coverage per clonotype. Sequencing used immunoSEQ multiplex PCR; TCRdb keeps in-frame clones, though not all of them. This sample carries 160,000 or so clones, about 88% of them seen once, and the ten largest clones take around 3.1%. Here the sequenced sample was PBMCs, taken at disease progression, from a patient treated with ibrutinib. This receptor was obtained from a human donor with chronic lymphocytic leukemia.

The CDR3: CASSHPLSGTVGGTGELFF. The CDR3 bases are TGCGCCAGCAGCCACCCTCTATCCGGGACAGTCGGGGGGACCGGGGAGCTGTTTTTT. V is TRBV4-3 and J is TRBJ2-2; tentatively, D is TRBD1 or TRBD2 (7 bases each). Trimming pared 3 bases from V and 5 bases from J, leaving 25 bases between. CDR1 is LGHNA and CDR2 is YSLEER in the germline V gene. CDR3 length equals 19 residues.